This entry lists 26 T cell receptor beta chains sequenced from one sample in a study of T cell changes during pregnancy in multiple sclerosis (dated by TCRdb to between 2018 and 2021). Libraries were built with the immunoSEQ multiplex PCR assay. Here the immuneACCESS table is served through TCRdb, limited to in-frame sequences with V and J called. Missing clones are a known gap in these copies; in checked studies unresolved V genes cover under half, and the rest lacks a known reason. Present in this sample are fewer than 60,000 clones, roughly 94% of which were seen just once. The top ten clonotypes cover less than 0.35% of the sample. Sequenced here: CD4+ T cells from peripheral blood mononuclear cells, sampled in the third trimester of pregnancy. These receptors all stem from a female donor with multiple sclerosis, enrolled in a pregnancy study.

The J gene is TRBJ2-1, the V gene TRBV5-8; D may be TRBD1 (6 bases). CDR3 length equals 15 residues. V lost 1 base to trimming and J lost 3 bases, with 11 bases between them. Germline values: CDR1 SGHTS, CDR2 YDEGEE. The CDR3 here is CASSLRQGIYNEQFF. The CDR3 region has the DNA TGTGCCAGCAGCTTGCGGCAGGGGATCTACAATGAGCAGTTCTTC.

V is TRBV7-3 and J is TRBJ1-1; 8 positions agree with TRBD1. Germline CDR1 reads SGHTA; CDR2 reads FQGTGA. The CDR3 sequence is 14 residues long. The V gene end was trimmed by 4 bases and the J gene end by 6 bases; junction bases not matched to a gene: 7. The CDR3 sequence is CASSSSGQAAEAFF. CDR3 nucleotides: TGTGCCAGCAGCTCCTCGGGACAGGCGGCTGAAGCTTTCTTT.

This chain links TRBV28 with TRBJ1-5, with 8 bases lining up with TRBD1. The junction had 4 bases not matched to a gene; V was cut back by 8 bases and J by 1 base. The CDR3 is made up of 14 amino acids. In germline, CDR1 is MDHEN, CDR2 SYDVKM. The CDR3 spells CASRTGRSNQPQHF. CDR3 nucleotides: TGTGCCAGCCGGACAGGGCGAAGCAATCAGCCCCAGCATTTT.

The chain carries TRBV7-6 and TRBJ2-1; D remains ambiguous. Germline V gene lookup returns CDR1 SGHVS and CDR2 FNYEAQ. Trimming left V 4 bases short and J 0 bases short, with 13 bases between. This CDR3 comprises 16 residues. CDR3 region: CASSSKPPSSYNEQFF. In DNA, the CDR3 is TGTGCCAGCAGCTCTAAACCTCCTAGCTCCTACAATGAGCAGTTCTTC.

A single count supports this clone. V gene TRBV29-1 combines with J gene TRBJ2-3; 7 bases align to TRBD2. CDR3 length: 14 residues. Germline V gives CDR1 SQVTM, CDR2 ANQGSEA. With V trimmed by 7 bases and J by 2 bases, 9 bases remained unmatched. The CDR3 sequence: CSERSGITTDTQYF. In nucleotides, the CDR3 is TGCAGCGAAAGAAGCGGGATAACCACAGATACGCAGTATTTT.

Only a few counts were recorded for this clone. V usage is TRBV9 and J usage is TRBJ1-6; 8 bases match TRBD1. Trimming at V came to 0 bases and at J to 7 bases, leaving 0 bases not matched to a gene. The CDR3 contains 14 residues. Germline values: CDR1 SGDLS, CDR2 YYNGEE. In DNA form, the CDR3 reads TGTGCCAGCAGCGTAGGACAGGGGAATTCACCCCTCCACTTT. Residues: CASSVGQGNSPLHF.

V is TRBV30 and J is TRBJ2-7; D is perhaps TRBD1 (6 bases). CDR1 and CDR2 (germline): GTSNPN, SVGIG (reference sequence). Trimming left V 5 bases short and J 9 bases short, with 14 bases between. There are 11 residues in the CDR3. The CDR3 loop is CAWSTGKRQYF. As DNA, the CDR3 is TGTGCCTGGTCAACAGGGAAGAGGCAGTACTTC.

V gene TRBV11-2 combines with J gene TRBJ2-2, with D unresolved. This CDR3 spans 17 amino acids. CDR1 is SGHAT, CDR2 FQNNGV, per germline. The germline V and J ends were trimmed by 2 bases and 1 base, with 14 bases remaining between them. The CDR3 DNA reads as TGTGCCAGCAGCTTATTTCGAGGTGGCGGGAACACCGGGGAGCTGTTTTTT. This encodes CASSLFRGGGNTGELFF.

This CDR3 is CAISEPTYSGNTIYF. As DNA, the CDR3 is TGTGCCATCAGTGAGCCGACTTACTCTGGAAACACCATATATTTT. The V call is TRBV10-3, the J call TRBJ1-3, with D uncertain. The CDR3 extends over 15 amino acids. Germline lookup yields CDR1 ENHRY and CDR2 SYGVKD. V dropped 2 bases and J dropped 0 bases, with 8 bases sitting between them.

This clone was recorded once. The chain combines TRBV6-5 with TRBJ2-2; 12 positions agree with TRBD2. CDR3 length: 15 residues. Germline CDR1 is MNHEY and CDR2 is SVGAGI. Losses at the gene ends were 6 bases for V and 6 bases for J; bases not matched to a gene: 5. CDR3 bases: TGTGCCAGCAGCGAATCTAGCGGGGGGGCCGGGGAGCTGTTTTTT. Its translation: CASSESSGGAGELFF.

This clone has just one count. The gene calls are TRBV7-8 and TRBJ2-4, with unresolved D. The V end lost 4 bases, the J end lost 0 bases, and 7 bases lay between the germline ends. Germline lookup yields CDR1 SGHVS and CDR2 FQNEAQ. The CDR3 is 14 residues long. DNA of the CDR3: TGTGCCAGCAGCTCCCAATTAGCCAAAAACATTCAGTACTTC. Protein sequence: CASSSQLAKNIQYF.

The chain uses TRBV4-1 and TRBJ2-1; tentative D call: TRBD1 (5 bases). Trimming removed 0 bases from V and 2 bases from J, with 14 bases in between. The CDR3 loop spans 17 amino acids. Germline assignment: CDR1 MGHRA and CDR2 YSYEKL. The CDR3 here is CASSQDGQGRPYNEQFF. DNA of the CDR3: TGCGCCAGCAGCCAAGATGGGCAGGGAAGACCCTACAATGAGCAGTTCTTC.

V and J are TRBV4-1 and TRBJ1-2; 7 nucleotides match TRBD1. With 2 bases clipped from V and 6 bases from J, the junction kept 3 bases outside the gene matches. CDR3 length: 13 amino acids. Per germline, CDR1 MGHRA and CDR2 YSYEKL. The CDR3 DNA reads as TGCGCCAGCAGCCAACGTACAGGGGATGGCTACACCTTC. Amino acid sequence: CASSQRTGDGYTF.

This sequence joins TRBV7-2 and TRBJ2-6, with TRBD1 as a possible D gene (5 bases). V shed 1 base and J shed 6 bases, with 7 bases lying between them. The CDR3 sequence is 14 residues long. Germline values: CDR1 SGHTA, CDR2 FQGNSA. CDR3 in DNA: TGTGCCAGCAGCTTAGGGGGCGCGGCCAACGTCCTGACTTTC. Protein product: CASSLGGAANVLTF.

The chain uses TRBV28 and TRBJ1-2, with 8 bases lining up with TRBD1. V trimming: 6 bases; J trimming: 8 bases; junction bases outside the gene matches: 5. CDR1 and CDR2 (germline): MDHEN, SYDVKM. CDR3 length equals 12 residues. The CDR3, as DNA: TGTGCCAGCAGCCAGGGGGCGCCGGGCTACACCTTC. It codes for CASSQGAPGYTF.

The chain has TRBV7-9 and TRBJ2-1; tentatively, D is TRBD1 (6 bases). Trimming took off 5 bases at V and 2 bases at J, with 19 bases between the two ends. From germline, CDR1 is SEHNR and CDR2 FQNEAQ (reference sequence). The CDR3 runs to 17 residues. The CDR3 sequence is CASSPRLGKGAYNEQFF. CDR3 nucleotide sequence: TGTGCCAGCAGCCCCCGTTTAGGGAAGGGGGCCTACAATGAGCAGTTCTTC.

The gene calls are TRBV4-3 and TRBJ1-6; D is unclear. Germline CDR1 and CDR2: LGHNA and YSLEER. V was shortened by 1 base and J by 7 bases, with 14 bases between the two germline ends. This CDR3 is 16 amino acids long. DNA for the CDR3: TGCGCCAGCAGCCAAGGCGAGGGAAATAACAATTCACCCCTCCACTTT. Translating it yields CASSQGEGNNNSPLHF.

The chain links TRBV20-1 to TRBJ2-3; D gene uncertain. This CDR3 is 11 amino acids long. The V end was cut by 3 bases, the J end by 5 bases, with 6 bases between. Looked up from germline, CDR1 is DFQATT and CDR2 is SNEGSKA (reference sequence). The CDR3 DNA is TGCAGTGCTAGTAGAGGAGATACGCAGTATTTT. This translates into CSASRGDTQYF.

The chain uses TRBV7-2 and TRBJ1-1, with 9 nucleotides matching TRBD1. V lost 4 bases, J lost 4 bases, and 7 bases stayed unmatched. The CDR3 is 15 residues long. CDR1 is SGHTA, CDR2 FQGNSA, per germline. The CDR3 DNA follows: TGTGCCAGCAGCTCCCAATCGACAGGGGGCACTGAAGCTTTCTTT. This encodes CASSSQSTGGTEAFF. The whole variable domain, filled in from reference TRBV7-2 and TRBJ1-1, reads GAGVSQSPSNKVTEKGKDVELRCDPISGHTALYWYRQSLGQGLEFLIYFQGNSAPDKSGLPSDRFSAERTGGSVSTLTIQRTQQEDSAVYLCASSSQSTGGTEAFFGQGTRLTVV.

This clone has a single count. The chain joins TRBV5-1 to TRBJ2-3, with TRBD2 identical over 14 bases. J was trimmed by 0 bases and V by 3 bases; bases with no gene match: 6. The CDR3 covers 18 residues. Germline V lookup: CDR1 SGHRS, CDR2 YFSETQ. CDR3: CASSSLGTSGGSTDTQYF. The CDR3 nucleotides are TGCGCCAGCAGCTCGCTCGGGACTAGCGGGGGTAGCACAGATACGCAGTATTTT.

The genes are TRBV9 and TRBJ2-1, with 7 bases fitting TRBD2. CDR1 SGDLS and CDR2 YYNGEE come from the germline V gene. V lost 4 bases, J lost 8 bases, and 12 bases stayed unmatched. This CDR3 comprises 15 residues. This CDR3 reads CASSPRAAGFDEQFF. CDR3 sequence (DNA): TGTGCCAGCAGCCCCCGGGCAGCGGGGTTCGATGAGCAGTTCTTC.

J is TRBJ1-6 and V is TRBV6-4; TRBD1 agrees at 7 bases. V dropped 0 bases and J dropped 10; count of bases not matched to a gene: 6. The CDR3 is 15 amino acids. Germline V CDR1 and CDR2: MRHNA, SNTAGT. The CDR3 protein is CASSDSTGVGSPLHF. CDR3 coding DNA: TGTGCCAGCAGTGACTCAACAGGGGTTGGCTCACCCCTCCACTTT.

This chain links TRBV7-3 with TRBJ2-1; TRBD2 aligns across 7 bases. The V and J ends lost 2 bases and 8 bases, in that order; junction bases with no gene match: 6. Germline CDR1 and CDR2: SGHTA and FQGTGA. This CDR3 is 14 amino acids long. CDR3 region: CASSLDGRGDEQFF. DNA of the CDR3: TGTGCCAGCAGCTTAGACGGCCGGGGGGATGAGCAGTTCTTC.

V and J are TRBV5-6 and TRBJ1-5; 8 nucleotides line up with TRBD1. The germline CDR1 and CDR2 sequences are SGHDT and YYEEEE. CDR3 length: 17 amino acids. With 3 bases clipped from V and 0 bases from J, the junction kept 8 bases outside the gene matches. CDR3 DNA sequence: TGTGCCAGCAGCTCCTACGGACAGGGCAATAGCAATCAGCCCCAGCATTTT. Its translation is CASSSYGQGNSNQPQHF. The full variable domain, with the rest looked up from reference TRBV5-6 and TRBJ1-5, is DAGVTQSPTHLIKTRGQQVTLRCSPKSGHDTVSWYQQALGQGPQFIFQYYEEEERQRGNFPDRFSGHQFPNYSSELNVNALLLGDSALYLCASSSYGQGNSNQPQHFGDGTRLSIL.

V usage is TRBV14 and J usage is TRBJ1-2, with D uncertain. CDR3 size: 13 residues. Germline CDR1 reads SGHDN; CDR2 reads FVKESK. V was pared by 0 bases and J by 8 bases, with 10 bases between. The CDR3 here is CASSQDWRVGYTF. CDR3 sequence (DNA): TGTGCCAGCAGCCAAGATTGGCGGGTAGGCTACACCTTC.

The chain is built from TRBV27 and TRBJ1-2, with D unresolved. Trimming left V 6 bases short and J 0 bases short, with 14 bases between. The CDR3 loop spans 15 amino acids. Germline V lookup: CDR1 MNHEY, CDR2 SMNVEV (reference sequence). The CDR3 spells CASSPYEGTNYGYTF. Here the CDR3 DNA reads TGTGCCAGCAGCCCCTACGAGGGCACTAACTATGGCTACACCTTC.